This TCR beta chain was captured in a study of shared clonotypes between healthy human individuals. Note on this clone: Its specificity is not known.

Assay execution took place at the deep level. TCRdb's copy holds only in-frame clones and misses some; the assay was immunoSEQ multiplex PCR. Of hundreds of thousands of clones in the sample, approximately 95% are singletons; the top ten hold 0.095% to 0.14%. Selected positively for CCR7 and CD45RO-negative, naive CD8 cells excluded terminally differentiated effector memory CD45RA+ cells. Adults of Caucasian background living in Nashville, Tennessee made up all donors. V lost 1 base and J 4 bases, leaving 10 bases between the germline ends. The CDR3 loop spans 15 amino acids. The germline gives CDR1 LNHDA, CDR2 SQIVND (reference sequence). Findings and limits, study-wide: Clonotypes shared by all four sorted-subset donors had higher generation probabilities than non-shared clonotypes.

This clonotype was obtained from a woman aged 25 to 39 in good health. Sequencing input: naive CD8+ T cells sorted from blood. The J gene is TRBJ2-2, the V gene TRBV19, with D tentatively TRBD1 (6 bases). The CDR3 bases are TGTGCCAGTAGTATAGTTACAGGGCCCACCGGGGAGCTGTTTTTT. Translation: CASSIVTGPTGELFF.